The T cell receptor beta chain under discussion was sequenced for a study of T cells in Graves' hyperthyroidism and ophthalmopathy. Amplified TCR beta CDR3 regions derived from RNA transcripts. The TCR CDR3 was amplified in a first-round RT-PCR using the HTBI primer set. TCRdb reanalysed the multiplex PCR reads using MiXCR and keeps one entry per CDR3 protein. The sample holds over 650,000 distinct CDR3 sequences, just under 45% seen once. The CDR3 extends over 14 amino acids. The ends were cut back, 5 bases at V and 6 bases at J, with 13 bases in the middle. Germline CDR1 PRHDT, CDR2 FYEKMQ (reference sequence).

Sequenced: peripheral blood or thyroid tissue (not recorded which). This chain joins TRBV13 and TRBJ2-2, with a weak D call TRBD2 (6 bases). The source is an adult man with Graves' disease, either hyperthyroidism or ophthalmopathy (not recorded which). CDR3 protein: CASSPGLWSGELFF. In DNA form, the CDR3 reads TGTGCCAGCAGCCCGGGACTTTGGTCCGGGGAGCTGTTTTTT.